This T cell receptor (beta chain) was recorded in a study of technical replicates of blood from a handful of donors. The table came from immunoSEQ multiplex PCR; TCRdb's copy has only in-frame clones and leaves some out. The sample holds tens of thousands of clones; approximately 92% are singletons and the top ten take about 3.9%. The V end lost 5 bases, the J end lost 3 bases, and 14 bases lay between the germline ends. The CDR3 length is 15 residues. Germline-derived CDR1 and CDR2 are SNHLY and FYNNEI. This sequence joins TRBV2 and TRBJ1-5, with D possibly matching TRBD1 (5 bases). This sequence was found in a human donor in good health. Some clones in this sample may be carry-over from other donors' samples. Sequenced sample: PBMCs. The CDR3 nucleotides read TGTGCCAGCAGTCCGGGCGGAGGGGTCAATCAGCCCCAGCATTTT. Translation gives CASSPGGGVNQPQHF. The full variable domain, rest sourced from reference TRBV2 and TRBJ1-5, is EPEVTQTPSHQVTQMGQEVILRCVPISNHLYFYWYRQILGQKVEFLVSFYNNEISEKSEIFDDQFSVERPDGSNFTLKIRSTKLEDSAMYFCASSPGGGVNQPQHFGDGTRLSIL.